This TCR beta chain appears in the sequencing data of a study of blood T cell repertoires in COVID-19. The CDR3 covers 17 residues. Germline V lookup: CDR1 LNHNV, CDR2 YYDKDF (reference sequence). V lost 5 bases and J lost 0, with 17 bases in between. This table comes from immunoSEQ multiplex PCR, and its TCRdb copy is limited to in-frame clones, with some not included. The data hold about 290,000 clones, with about 89% observed a single time. The TCR comes from a woman between 40 and 50 years old who had recovered from COVID-19. Sequencing was done on a sample of PBMCs or T cells enriched from blood (not recorded which). The gene calls are TRBV15 and TRBJ1-3; possibly TRBD1 for D (5 bases). The CDR3 nucleotides are TGTGCCACCAGCTTTTACGGGAGGGGTTCCTCTGGAAACACCATATATTTT. Amino acid sequence: CATSFYGRGSSGNTIYF.